This T cell receptor (beta chain) appears in the sequencing data of a study of spatial heterogeneity in lung cancer. CDR3 size: 13 residues. Per germline, CDR1 SGHVS and CDR2 FNYEAQ. Germline trimming cut 1 base from V and 8 bases from J; bases unmatched to any gene: 4. The library protocol tagged each TCR cDNA with a unique molecular identifier. MiXCR, applied by TCRdb to the 5' RACE reads, yields one record per CDR3 protein. The table includes roughly 13,000 distinct CDR3 sequences, 3% to 4.5% detected once. Indicated time point: sample taken at primary tumor resection. Many counts were recorded for this clonotype.

V gene TRBV7-6 combines with J gene TRBJ1-2, with TRBD1 identical over 7 bases. This sample comprised PBMCs, obtained at surgery. The receptor was derived from a male donor with early-stage non-small cell lung cancer. Written as DNA, the CDR3 is TGTGCCAGCAGCTTAGGACAGGGTGGCGGCTACACCTTC. Translation gives CASSLGQGGGYTF.